These 32 T cell receptor beta chains were sequenced from one sample in a study of cytomegalovirus exposure and HLA in healthy donors. Data came from immunoSEQ multiplex PCR; TCRdb stores just in-frame clones and leaves some out. This sample has fewer than 200,000 clones, with 86% found just once. The sample was PBMCs. All receptors derive from a woman between 18 and 29 years old in good health and CMV-seronegative.

A remark on this clone: This CDR3 is also generated by other DNA sequences in the sample. This chain uses TRBV27 with TRBJ2-2; D is uncertain. The germline CDR1 and CDR2 sequences are MNHEY and SMNVEV (reference sequence). V was clipped by 6 bases and J by 4 bases, with 6 bases between them. This CDR3 is built from 12 residues. The DNA of the CDR3 is TGTGCCAGCAGCCTTCTCACCGGGGAGCTGTTTTTT. Amino acid sequence: CASSLLTGELFF.

In its sample, this clone was seen once. The CDR3 spells CASSPSFFRGSSADTQYF. The CDR3 nucleotides read TGTGCCAGCAGCCCTTCTTTTTTTCGCGGGAGTAGCGCAGATACGCAGTATTTT. The chain has TRBV7-2 and TRBJ2-3; TRBD2 agrees at 7 bases. CDR1 and CDR2 (germline): SGHTA, FQGNSA. This CDR3 is built from 18 residues. V lost 5 bases to trimming and J lost 4 bases; unmatched junction nucleotides: 18.

The chain links TRBV5-6 to TRBJ1-2, with 8 bases fitting TRBD1. V lost 4 bases, J lost 4 bases, and 9 bases stayed unmatched. This CDR3 region has 15 residues. Germline CDR1 reads SGHDT; CDR2 reads YYEEEE. In DNA form, the CDR3 reads TGTGCCAGCAGCCCCCGGGGACAGGCCGGCTATGGCTACACCTTC. Amino acids: CASSPRGQAGYGYTF.

In DNA form, the CDR3 reads TGTGCCAGCAGGCGGACAGGAAACACTGAAGCTTTCTTT. Protein: CASRRTGNTEAFF. The rearrangement links TRBV5-4 to TRBJ1-1; TRBD1 matches 7 bases. Germline V gene sequence: CDR1 SGHNT, CDR2 YYREEE (reference sequence). There are 13 residues in the CDR3. V gave up 5 bases and J gave up 2 bases; unmatched junction bases: 3.

The V gene is TRBV7-2, the J gene TRBJ2-7, with D tentatively TRBD2 (6 bases). CDR1 and CDR2 from the germline V gene are SGHTA and FQGNSA. The V end was cut by 5 bases, the J end by 2 bases, with 16 bases between. The CDR3 is made up of 15 amino acids. The CDR3 loop reads CASSAQQGGTYEQYF. CDR3 coding DNA: TGTGCCAGCAGCGCGCAGCAAGGAGGGACCTACGAGCAGTACTTC.

V and J are TRBV15 and TRBJ2-1; 7 nucleotides line up with TRBD1. Germline lookup yields CDR1 LNHNV and CDR2 YYDKDF (reference sequence). CDR3 length equals 16 residues. Germline trimming cut 7 bases from V and 6 bases from J; bases unmatched to any gene: 15. CDR3 sequence: CATTPTLQGSGNEQFF. In DNA, the CDR3 is TGTGCCACCACACCCACTTTACAGGGGTCTGGCAATGAGCAGTTCTTC.

This chain connects TRBV7-2 to TRBJ1-1; perhaps TRBD1 as D (5 bases). Per the germline V gene, CDR1 is SGHTA and CDR2 is FQGNSA. Trimming left V 1 base short and J 4 bases short, with 10 bases between. This CDR3 contains 14 residues. The CDR3 DNA reads TGTGCCAGCAGCTTAGTTGGGGGGATCACTGAAGCTTTCTTT. Amino acid sequence: CASSLVGGITEAFF. Full variable domain (outside the CDR3, taken from reference TRBV7-2 and TRBJ1-1): GAGVSQSPSNKVTEKGKDVELRCDPISGHTALYWYRQSLGQGLEFLIYFQGNSAPDKSGLPSDRFSAERTGGSVSTLTIQRTQQEDSAVYLCASSLVGGITEAFFGQGTRLTVV.

This clone has a single count. This chain joins TRBV5-7 and TRBJ1-1, with D maybe TRBD1 (6 bases). TRBV5-7 is filed as an ORF, its function uncertain. The CDR3 contains 15 residues. Trimming left V 0 bases short and J 4 bases short, with 13 bases between. DNA for the CDR3: TGTGCCAGCAGCTTGGTCGGGCAGGGGCTCACTGAAGCTTTCTTT. Translated: CASSLVGQGLTEAFF.

The chain carries TRBV9 and TRBJ2-7; D may be TRBD1 (7 bases). This CDR3 contains 13 residues. Trimming took 7 bases from V and 5 from J, leaving 16 bases between them. The germline V gene encodes CDR1 SGDLS and CDR2 YYNGEE. CDR3 residues: CASSYDREDEQYF. The CDR3 DNA sequence: TGTGCCAGCTCCTACGACAGGGAGGACGAGCAGTACTTC.

The V and J genes are TRBV2 and TRBJ2-7; D gene unclear. Trimming cost V 6 bases and J 4 bases, with 7 bases left between them. The CDR3 extends over 11 amino acids. From germline, CDR1 is SNHLY and CDR2 FYNNEI. CDR3 in amino acids: CASRLSYEQYF. The CDR3 nucleotides are TGTGCCAGCAGACTTTCATACGAGCAGTACTTC.

This clone was seen once. The J gene is TRBJ1-3, the V gene TRBV13; 10 nucleotides align to TRBD1. Germline V lookup: CDR1 PRHDT, CDR2 FYEKMQ (reference sequence). Trimming at V came to 3 bases and at J to 4 bases, leaving 3 bases not matched to a gene. The CDR3 extends over 15 amino acids. CDR3 DNA: TGTGCCAGCAGCTTGGACAGGGGGATCGGAAACACCATATATTTT. It yields the protein CASSLDRGIGNTIYF.

This clone was seen once. The chain uses TRBV27 and TRBJ2-2, with 16 bases matching TRBD2. CDR3 length equals 15 residues. V lost 8 bases and J lost 8; bases outside the gene matches: 5. The germline gives CDR1 MNHEY, CDR2 SMNVEV (reference sequence). The CDR3 is CASRGLAGGEGELFF. The CDR3 DNA is TGTGCCAGCCGGGGACTAGCGGGAGGGGAGGGGGAGCTGTTTTTT.

V and J are TRBV5-1 and TRBJ2-1; 8 bases agree with TRBD2. V trimming: 0 bases; J trimming: 5 bases; junction bases outside the gene matches: 7. The CDR3 is made up of 16 amino acids. Germline lookup yields CDR1 SGHRS and CDR2 YFSETQ. The CDR3: CASSLEASGSHNEQFF. CDR3 sequence (DNA): TGCGCCAGCAGCTTGGAGGCCAGCGGGAGCCACAATGAGCAGTTCTTC.

The V and J genes are TRBV29-1 and TRBJ1-3; D is perhaps TRBD1 (6 bases). Trimming cost V 7 bases and J 0 bases, with 10 bases left between them. Germline values: CDR1 SQVTM, CDR2 ANQGSEA. This CDR3 is built from 13 residues. CDR3: CSADSSSGNTIYF. Written as DNA, the CDR3 is TGCAGCGCGGACAGCTCCTCTGGAAACACCATATATTTT. Filled out from reference TRBV29-1 and TRBJ1-3, the complete variable domain reads SAVISQKPSRDICQRGTSLTIQCQVDSQVTMMFWYRQQPGQSLTLIATANQGSEATYESGFVIDKFPISRPNLTFSTLTVSNMSPEDSSIYLCSADSSSGNTIYFGEGSWLTVV.

V is TRBV30 and J is TRBJ1-2; TRBD1 matches 7 bases. V was pared by 1 base and J by 13 bases, with 21 bases of the junction left unmatched. The CDR3 length is 16 residues. Germline V gene sequence: CDR1 GTSNPN, CDR2 SVGIG (reference sequence). Written as DNA, the CDR3 is TGTGCCTGGAGTGAAAACCAAGGATCGACAGGCAGGGGGTCCACCTTC. Protein product: CAWSENQGSTGRGSTF. Based on the CDR3 plus reference TRBV30 and TRBJ1-2, the full variable domain is SQTIHQWPATLVQPVGSPLSLECTVEGTSNPNLYWYRQAAGRGLQLLFYSVGIGQISSEVPQNLSASRPQDRQFILSSKKLLLSDSGFYLCAWSENQGSTGRGSTFGSGTRLTVV.

This chain connects TRBV15 to TRBJ2-5; D is possibly TRBD2 (6 bases). Germline V gene sequence: CDR1 LNHNV, CDR2 YYDKDF (reference sequence). Trimming removed 5 bases from V and 5 bases from J, with 12 bases in between. This CDR3 has 13 amino acids. CDR3 sequence reads: CATSRGGRETQYF. CDR3 coding DNA: TGTGCCACCAGCCGCGGTGGGAGGGAGACCCAGTACTTC.

The chain links TRBV5-4 to TRBJ2-1; tentatively, D is TRBD1 (5 bases). With 10 bases removed from V and 7 bases from J, the gap between germline ends came to 21 bases. CDR1 is SGHNT and CDR2 is YYREEE in the germline V gene (reference sequence). The CDR3 length is 14 residues. The CDR3 loop reads CAGRHQGRENEQFF. The CDR3 coding sequence is TGTGCCGGCCGACATCAGGGAAGGGAAAATGAGCAGTTCTTC. Combining the CDR3 with reference TRBV5-4 and TRBJ2-1 gives the whole variable domain ETGVTQSPTHLIKTRGQQVTLRCSSQSGHNTVSWYQQALGQGPQFIFQYYREEENGRGNFPPRFSGLQFPNYSSELNVNALELDDSALYLCAGRHQGRENEQFFGPGTRLTVL.

This clone was picked up a small number of times. The gene calls are TRBV19 and TRBJ2-2; 13 nucleotides line up with TRBD2. The CDR3 covers 18 residues. V shed 5 bases and J 4 bases; nucleotides not matched to a gene: 10. CDR1 and CDR2 (germline): LNHDA, SQIVND (reference sequence). The CDR3 nucleotides read TGTGCCAGTAGTCCCCGGACTAGCGGGGGCGGAGGCACCGGGGAGCTGTTTTTT. Residues: CASSPRTSGGGGTGELFF.

The rearrangement uses TRBV5-1 and TRBJ2-5; perhaps TRBD2 as D (6 bases). V was shortened by 4 bases and J by 4 bases, with 8 bases between the two germline ends. Germline CDR1 reads SGHRS; CDR2 reads YFSETQ. This CDR3 comprises 12 residues. The CDR3 DNA reads as TGCGCCAGCAGCAAAGCGGGAGAGACCCAGTACTTC. This sequence encodes CASSKAGETQYF.

The V gene is TRBV4-1, the J gene TRBJ1-3, with D maybe TRBD1 (6 bases). Between the trimmed V and J ends, which lost 3 bases and 6 bases, there was a span of 6 bases. The CDR3 loop spans 12 amino acids. Germline CDR1 and CDR2: MGHRA and YSYEKL. The CDR3 spells CASSQGQNTIYF. The CDR3 nucleotides read TGCGCCAGCAGCCAGGGACAAAACACCATATATTTT.

Comments on this clone: The same CDR3 arises from other DNA sequences in this sample as well. The CDR3 region is CAWSGQGNQPQHF. CDR3 in DNA: TGTGCCTGGAGTGGGCAGGGGAATCAGCCCCAGCATTTT. J is TRBJ1-5 and V is TRBV30; tentative D call: TRBD1 (6 bases). V was shortened by 1 base and J by 4 bases, with 8 bases between the two germline ends. This CDR3 is 13 amino acids long. Germline values: CDR1 GTSNPN, CDR2 SVGIG (reference sequence).

This clone was seen a single time. The rearrangement links TRBV25-1 to TRBJ1-1; possibly TRBD1 for D (6 bases). From germline, CDR1 is MGHDK and CDR2 SYGVNS. Trimming stripped 5 bases from V and 2 bases from J, with 15 bases between. The CDR3 is made up of 15 amino acids. The CDR3 DNA follows: TGTGCCAGCAGTACTCAGGGGAGGGTTAACACTGAAGCTTTCTTT. This encodes CASSTQGRVNTEAFF.

This clone was detected a few times. The chain uses TRBV5-5 and TRBJ2-2, with D perhaps TRBD2 (5 bases). Per the germline V gene, CDR1 is SGHKS and CDR2 is YYEKEE (reference sequence). The CDR3 runs to 17 residues. V lost 3 bases, J lost 0 bases, and 15 bases lay in between. The CDR3 DNA follows: TGTGCCAGCAGCTCTCGGCCGGGAAGTTCGAACACCGGGGAGCTGTTTTTT. Amino acids: CASSSRPGSSNTGELFF.

In its sample, this clone was seen once. The rearrangement links TRBV23-1 to TRBJ1-1; D ambiguous. TRBV23-1 is an ORF for which the function is uncertain. Trimming took off 0 bases at V and 10 bases at J, with 12 bases between the two ends. The CDR3 is 13 residues long. CDR3 nucleotides: TGCGCCAGCAGTCAATCGAGCGGCCGGGGAGCTTTCTTT. It specifies CASSQSSGRGAFF.

The chain recombines TRBV18 with TRBJ1-5, with TRBD1 as a possible D gene (5 bases). This CDR3 region has 13 residues. Trimming stripped 5 bases from V and 5 bases from J, with 10 bases between. Germline V gene data show CDR1 as KGHSH and CDR2 as LQKENI. For the CDR3, the DNA is TGTGCCAGCTCAGTGAGCAGGGATCAGCCCCAGCATTTT. Its protein product is CASSVSRDQPQHF.

The chain couples TRBV7-9 to TRBJ1-1, with a possible D match to TRBD1 (5 bases). Trimming stripped 1 base from V and 4 bases from J, with 10 bases between. This CDR3 has 14 amino acids. The V gene's germline CDR1 is SEHNR and CDR2 FQNEAQ (reference sequence). The CDR3 protein is CASSLGQGFTEAFF. DNA of the CDR3: TGTGCCAGCAGCTTAGGTCAGGGTTTCACTGAAGCTTTCTTT.

This rearrangement joins TRBV5-4 to TRBJ1-1, with 9 bases identical to TRBD1. Germline CDR1 and CDR2: SGHNT and YYREEE (reference sequence). This CDR3 spans 18 amino acids. Germline trimming cut 0 bases from V and 2 bases from J; bases unmatched to any gene: 11. CDR3: CASSLAAYLTGGNTEAFF. CDR3 nucleotides: TGTGCCAGCAGCTTGGCCGCCTATCTCACAGGGGGCAACACTGAAGCTTTCTTT.

The gene calls are TRBV15 and TRBJ2-2, with TRBD1 matching 8 bases. The trim removed 0 bases at V and 6 bases at J, leaving 6 bases unmatched. The CDR3 runs 16 residues. The germline CDR1 and CDR2 sequences are LNHNV and YYDKDF (reference sequence). The CDR3 reads CATSRETGGSAGELFF. The CDR3 nucleotides read TGTGCCACCAGCAGAGAAACAGGGGGGAGCGCCGGGGAGCTGTTTTTT.

The chain employs TRBV5-1 and TRBJ1-1; D gene ambiguous. The CDR3 length is 15 residues. V shed 0 bases and J shed 0 bases, with 9 bases lying between them. CDR1 and CDR2 (germline): SGHRS, YFSETQ. CDR3 protein: CASSLGGGLNTEAFF. The CDR3 DNA reads TGCGCCAGCAGCTTGGGGGGAGGGCTGAACACTGAAGCTTTCTTT.

The chain carries TRBV27 and TRBJ1-2; D remains ambiguous. Trimming pared 3 bases from V and 8 bases from J, leaving 13 bases between. The CDR3 contains 13 residues. Per germline, CDR1 MNHEY and CDR2 SMNVEV (reference sequence). The CDR3 region has the DNA TGTGCCAGCAGTTTGGCGGCCCGACGGGGCTACACCTTC. It codes for CASSLAARRGYTF.

The chain couples TRBV6-1 to TRBJ1-2; D remains unclear. The CDR3 consists of 14 residues. CDR1 and CDR2 (germline): MNHNS, SASEGT. Trimming removed 1 base from V and 8 bases from J, with 14 bases in between. In DNA form, the CDR3 reads TGTGCCAGCAGTGAAGGCCCCTTCTCGGGGGGCTACACCTTC. As protein: CASSEGPFSGGYTF.

V and J are TRBV7-2 and TRBJ1-2, with TRBD1 identical over 10 bases. Trimming at V came to 1 base and at J to 14 bases, leaving 16 bases not matched to a gene. CDR3 length: 16 amino acids. Germline CDR1 reads SGHTA; CDR2 reads FQGNSA. The CDR3 is CASSLDPAGQGWRGTF. CDR3 nucleotide sequence: TGTGCCAGCAGCTTAGATCCCGCGGGACAGGGGTGGAGGGGAACCTTC.